The 6 T cell receptor beta chains given below trace back to one sample, sequenced in a study of T cells in Graves' hyperthyroidism and ophthalmopathy. Using RNA transcripts as the source, TCR beta CDR3 regions were amplified. First-round RT-PCR targeting the TCR CDR3 was performed with the HTBI primer set. TCRdb re-called the multiplex PCR reads with MiXCR, one entry per CDR3 protein. The sample has around 480,000 distinct CDR3 sequences; under 15% are singletons. Sequenced material: blood. These TCRs come from a young woman with Graves' hyperthyroidism.

There are many counts of this clonotype. The chain is built from TRBV2 and TRBJ2-2, with TRBD2 matching over 14 bases. The length of the CDR3 is 17 residues. Losses at the gene ends were 6 bases for V and 5 bases for J; bases not matched to a gene: 8. CDR1 and CDR2 from the germline V gene are SNHLY and FYNNEI. The DNA of the CDR3 is TGTGCCAGCAGGACGACTAGCGGGAGGGCCAGGACCGGGGAGCTGTTTTTT. Residues: CASRTTSGRARTGELFF.

This clonotype was recorded at least ten times. The chain links TRBV11-3 to TRBJ1-2; 7 bases agree with TRBD1. CDR1 SGHNT and CDR2 YENEEA come from the germline V gene. V was clipped by 0 bases and J by 9 bases; unmatched bases: 4. This CDR3 spans 13 amino acids. CDR3: CASSLDDRERYTF. DNA for the CDR3: TGTGCCAGCAGCTTAGATGACAGGGAGCGCTACACCTTC.

This clonotype was counted ten times or more. CDR3 nucleotide sequence: TGTGCCAGTAGTCGGGGACAGTTCTATGGCTACACCTTC. Amino acid sequence: CASSRGQFYGYTF. The chain combines TRBV19 with TRBJ1-2, with 7 bases aligning to TRBD1. Germline CDR1 reads LNHDA; CDR2 reads SQIVND (reference sequence). V gave up 5 bases and J gave up 4 bases; unmatched junction bases: 4. This CDR3 has 13 amino acids.

This clonotype was picked up a small number of times. The chain recombines TRBV12-3 or TRBV12-4 with TRBJ1-5; 9 bases agree with TRBD1. The CDR3 extends over 18 amino acids. The V segment lost 6 bases and the J segment 1 base; nucleotides outside the gene matches: 13. In nucleotides, the CDR3 is TGTGCCAGCAGAGCATTCGGGACAGGGCTACGGAGCAATCAGCCCCAGCATTTT. It codes for CASRAFGTGLRSNQPQHF.

This rearrangement joins TRBV29-1 to TRBJ2-1; 9 bases map to TRBD2. Germline trimming cut 8 bases from V and 10 bases from J; bases unmatched to any gene: 15. This CDR3 spans 14 amino acids. Germline V lookup: CDR1 SQVTM, CDR2 ANQGSEA. Here the CDR3 DNA reads TGCAGCTCATCGGAAGCGGGAGGTTTTTGGGAGCAGTTCTTC. Its protein product is CSSSEAGGFWEQFF.

This clonotype was detected many times. The chain links TRBV12-3 or TRBV12-4 to TRBJ2-5, with a tentative D call TRBD1 (6 bases). This CDR3 has 16 amino acids. Trimming shortened V by 5 bases and J by 2 bases, and 18 bases separated the two germline ends. CDR3 amino acids: CASSPKRGTPQETQYF. The CDR3 region has the DNA TGTGCCAGCAGTCCTAAACGTGGGACACCGCAAGAGACCCAGTACTTC.